The rows below give T cell receptor beta chains drawn from one sample of a study of cytomegalovirus exposure and HLA in healthy donors. Sequenced by immunoSEQ multiplex PCR; TCRdb stores in-frame clones only, minus some. Of 250,000 to 300,000 clones listed, 65% to 90% were seen once; the top ten hold around 1%. The sequencing sample was made of PBMCs. These TCRs come from a young woman in good health and CMV-seronegative. Each CDR3 is given with its conserved first and last residue. The D gene is left open where the match is weak. Some rows have no size entry. The others give once, few or many, or a class for an expanded clone.

clone_size,j_call,v_call,d_call,cdr3_aa,cdr3_nt
-,TRBJ1-2,TRBV7-2,-,CASSSTLEGLNGYTF,TGTGCCAGCAGCTCTACCCTTGAGGGTCTGAATGGCTACACCTTC
-,TRBJ1-2,TRBV18,TRBD1,CASSPSTGTWSGYTF,TGTGCCAGCTCACCATCGACAGGGACATGGAGTGGCTACACCTTC
-,TRBJ2-3,TRBV5-1,-,CASSLGQDTQYF,TGCGCCAGCAGCTTGGGACAGGATACGCAGTATTTT
-,TRBJ2-5,TRBV9,TRBD2,CASSPGTSGSETQYF,TGTGCCAGCAGCCCCGGGACTAGCGGGAGTGAGACCCAGTACTTC
-,TRBJ2-1,TRBV11-3,-,CASSAKLSTYNEQFF,TGTGCCAGCAGCGCCAAACTCTCAACCTACAATGAGCAGTTCTTC
few,TRBJ1-6,TRBV10-3,-,CAISGNIPGSPLHF,TGTGCCATCAGTGGAAATATCCCGGGGTCACCCCTCCACTTT
-,TRBJ2-7,TRBV4-1,-,CASSQGPGSSYEQYF,TGCGCCAGCAGCCAAGGCCCCGGGAGCTCCTACGAGCAGTACTTC
-,TRBJ2-7,TRBV4-2,-,CASSQERSTPQGYEQYF,TGTGCCAGCAGCCAAGAGCGCTCGACCCCCCAGGGATACGAGCAGTACTTC
-,TRBJ2-7,TRBV7-6,-,CASSARQVSYEQYF,TGTGCCAGCAGCGCAAGACAGGTCTCCTACGAGCAGTACTTC
-,TRBJ2-4,TRBV5-1,TRBD1,CASSLAGTGPLDIQYF,TGCGCCAGCAGCTTGGCAGGGACAGGGCCCCTGGACATTCAGTACTTC
-,TRBJ1-2,TRBV19,-,CASSPRGRWNGYTF,TGTGCCAGTAGCCCGCGGGGGCGGTGGAATGGCTACACCTTC
once,TRBJ1-2,TRBV6-4,TRBD1,CASSDQAGGNYGYTF,TGTGCCAGCAGTGACCAGGCAGGGGGCAACTATGGCTACACCTTC
-,TRBJ2-5,TRBV29-1,TRBD2,CSGEPSGQETQYF,TGCAGCGGTGAGCCTAGCGGGCAAGAGACCCAGTACTTC
-,TRBJ2-7,TRBV5-1,-,CASSLDFYEQYF,TGCGCCAGCAGCTTGGACTTCTACGAGCAGTACTTC
-,TRBJ2-3,TRBV7-2,-,CASSLMHSSTDTQYF,TGTGCCAGCAGCTTAATGCACTCTAGCACAGATACGCAGTATTTT
-,TRBJ1-5,TRBV30,-,CAWSGGGNQPQHF,TGTGCCTGGAGTGGAGGGGGAAATCAGCCCCAGCATTTT
few,TRBJ1-5,TRBV30,-,CAWKSPAKGQPQHF,TGTGCCTGGAAGAGCCCAGCGAAGGGGCAGCCCCAGCATTTT
once,TRBJ1-5,TRBV2,-,CASSPRGAFSNQPQHF,TGTGCCAGCAGCCCCAGGGGCGCGTTTAGCAATCAGCCCCAGCATTTT
few,TRBJ1-6,TRBV7-9,-,CASSSSNSPLHF,TGTGCCAGCAGCTCGTCTAATTCACCCCTCCACTTT
-,TRBJ1-4,TRBV9,-,CASSAGPGEGEKLFF,TGTGCCAGCAGCGCCGGACCCGGGGAGGGGGAAAAACTGTTTTTT